This T cell receptor beta chain was identified during a study of T cell repertoires in cytomegalovirus infection. Overall study context: Public signatures in TCR beta pointed to CMV infection and matching HLA type. Study conclusions and caveats: Dominating the ex vivo response were HLA-C-restricted CMV-specific TCR beta clonotypes. Totalled public TCR beta family frequency picked out people who carried CMV plus the relevant HLA.

TCRdb re-called the reads with MiXCR, one entry per CDR3 protein. The table shows some 320,000 distinct CDR3 sequences, with 9% to 9.5% occurring only once. There are a few counts of this clonotype. Antigen unknown. What was sequenced was PBMCs. The clonotype was recovered from a human donor in good health (CMV status not recorded). Some clones in this sample may be carry-over from other donors' samples.

CDR3 sequence (DNA): TGTGCCAGCGCCCCCAGGGAGGGACGTAGCAATCAGCCCCAGCATTTT. This codes for CASAPREGRSNQPQHF. The chain links TRBV12-3 or TRBV12-4 to TRBJ1-5, with D tentatively TRBD1 (5 bases). The CDR3 sequence is 16 residues long. Between the trimmed V and J ends, which lost 8 bases and 0 bases, there was a span of 17 bases.